The T cell receptor beta chain under discussion was sequenced for a study of long-term antiretroviral therapy in people with HIV. At survey level, the immunoSEQ assay was run in its v3.0 version. Using immunoSEQ multiplex PCR, the repertoire was profiled, and TCRdb retains in-frame clones only, with some absent. The sample contains 28,000 or so clones, around 83% of which appear only once. Whole-study results and caveats: Whichever time point was examined, clones expanded before ART dominated the repertoire. ART was followed by higher diversity that remained below transplant donor controls.

Sampling of each donor yielded at least one pre-ART PBMC sample and at least two post-ART PBMC samples. The CDR3 runs to 14 residues. Trimming shortened V by 3 bases and J by 4 bases, and 13 bases separated the two germline ends. Germline lookup yields CDR1 KGHSH and CDR2 LQKENI. Turning to this clone: Its specificity is not known.

The sample here was unsorted PBMCs, taken 0.4 years after starting antiretroviral therapy. The receptor was isolated from a man aged 18 to 29 with HIV. The V call is TRBV18, the J call TRBJ2-7; weak D call: TRBD2 (6 bases). DNA for the CDR3: TGTGCCAGCTCACCGCCGGGGGTTGGGTACGAGCAGTACTTC. Translating it yields CASSPPGVGYEQYF.